The next 25 T cell receptor beta chains were all read from a single sample in a study of T cell repertoires in ileal Crohn's disease. Documented time point: inflamed ileum from the surgical specimen. Sequencing used immunoSEQ multiplex PCR; TCRdb keeps in-frame clones, though not all of them. The sample records approximately 13,000 clones, under 80% being singletons. Specimen: ileal tissue. The receptor source for this set is an adult with Crohn's disease.

Points on this clone: Additional DNA sequences in this sample encode the identical CDR3. This chain connects TRBV30 to TRBJ1-2; D is unclear. From germline, CDR1 is GTSNPN and CDR2 SVGIG (reference sequence). The germline V and J ends were trimmed by 0 bases and 2 bases, with 10 bases remaining between them. This CDR3 spans 14 amino acids. The CDR3 region has the DNA TGTGCCTGGAGTGTACTGGGGAGGAACTATGGCTACACCTTC. It translates to CAWSVLGRNYGYTF.

V gene TRBV6-1 combines with J gene TRBJ1-1, with a tentative D call TRBD1 (5 bases). V lost 1 base, J lost 0 bases, and 12 bases lay in between. Germline V lookup: CDR1 MNHNS, CDR2 SASEGT. The CDR3 covers 16 residues. In nucleotides, the CDR3 is TGTGCCAGCAGTGAAGGGTTCGGCAGGGTGAACACTGAAGCTTTCTTT. This encodes CASSEGFGRVNTEAFF.

This clone was seen more than once but under ten times. This chain joins TRBV4-1 and TRBJ1-1, with a weak D call TRBD1 (5 bases). The V gene lost 1 base and the J gene lost 6 bases, with 15 bases spanning the gap. Germline values: CDR1 MGHRA, CDR2 YSYEKL. This CDR3 contains 15 residues. The CDR3 region has the DNA TGCGCCAGCAGCCAAGGGCCGGAGGGGAGTCCTGAAGCTTTCTTT. Its protein product is CASSQGPEGSPEAFF.

For this clone: Other DNA sequences in this specimen translate into the identical CDR3. The chain employs TRBV6-4 and TRBJ1-1; the D gene is possibly TRBD1 (6 bases). Between the trimmed V and J ends, which lost 2 bases and 0 bases, there was a span of 10 bases. The CDR3 is 15 residues long. The germline V gene encodes CDR1 MRHNA and CDR2 SNTAGT. CDR3 protein: CASSDTGALNTEAFF. DNA of the CDR3: TGTGCCAGCAGTGACACGGGGGCTTTGAACACTGAAGCTTTCTTT.

This clone has only a few counts. The chain couples TRBV11-3 to TRBJ1-1; a weak D match, TRBD1 (6 bases). The CDR3 length is 13 residues. Germline V gives CDR1 SGHNT, CDR2 YENEEA. Between the trimmed V and J ends, which lost 4 bases and 4 bases, there was a span of 10 bases. The CDR3 DNA follows: TGTGCCAGCAGCTCATCGGACAGCACTGAAGCTTTCTTT. Translation gives CASSSSDSTEAFF.

The V call is TRBV7-9, the J call TRBJ1-2; TRBD1 is a possible D gene (6 bases). This CDR3 has 15 residues. Looked up from germline, CDR1 is SEHNR and CDR2 is FQNEAQ (reference sequence). The V end lost 3 bases, the J end lost 3 bases, and 14 bases lay between the germline ends. The CDR3 is CASSFRTVEDYGYTF. CDR3 bases: TGTGCCAGCAGCTTTCGGACAGTGGAGGACTATGGCTACACCTTC.

V usage is TRBV11-2 and J usage is TRBJ2-7, with D maybe TRBD1 (7 bases). With 7 bases removed from V and 4 bases from J, the gap between germline ends came to 20 bases. The CDR3 covers 15 residues. Per germline, CDR1 SGHAT and CDR2 FQNNGV. CDR3 sequence: CASTPSGDSSYEQYF. The CDR3 bases are TGTGCCAGCACCCCTTCGGGGGACAGCTCTTACGAGCAGTACTTC.

This clone occurred once. This chain joins TRBV29-1 and TRBJ2-3; maybe TRBD2 (6 bases). Germline V gene lookup returns CDR1 SQVTM and CDR2 ANQGSEA. V was pared by 6 bases and J by 2 bases, with 12 bases between. The CDR3 totals 13 residues. The CDR3 coding sequence is TGCAGCGTCGCGACTAGTTTCACAGATACGCAGTATTTT. Its translation is CSVATSFTDTQYF.

This chain links TRBV6-1 with TRBJ1-4, with 7 positions matching TRBD1. Germline V gene data show CDR1 as MNHNS and CDR2 as SASEGT. The CDR3 sequence is 15 residues long. V gave up 7 bases and J gave up 7 bases; unmatched junction bases: 12. The CDR3 nucleotides are TGTGCCAGCAATTTAAAACTCAGGGGGTCTGAAAAACTGTTTTTT. Its translation: CASNLKLRGSEKLFF.

This rearrangement joins TRBV30 to TRBJ2-7; maybe TRBD1 (5 bases). With 0 bases removed from V and 3 bases from J, the gap between germline ends came to 6 bases. CDR1 is GTSNPN and CDR2 is SVGIG in the germline V gene (reference sequence). The length of the CDR3 is 12 residues. CDR3 DNA sequence: TGTGCCTGGAGTGTAGGGGACTACGAGCAGTACTTC. This translates into CAWSVGDYEQYF.

The chain links TRBV7-6 to TRBJ2-3, with D possibly being TRBD1 or TRBD2 (5 bases each). Germline values: CDR1 SGHVS, CDR2 FNYEAQ. V lost 5 bases, J lost 2 bases, and 20 bases lay in between. The CDR3 contains 17 residues. In nucleotides, the CDR3 is TGTGCCAGCAGCCGAGACGTGGGACCTAATCCCACAGATACGCAGTATTTT. As protein: CASSRDVGPNPTDTQYF.

A note on this clone: The same CDR3 can be traced to other DNA sequences in this sample. The CDR3 DNA sequence: TGTGCCAGCAGCTTATCGGACACTGAAGCTTTCTTT. Protein sequence: CASSLSDTEAFF. The chain is built from TRBV7-9 and TRBJ1-1; no firm D call. This CDR3 is built from 12 residues. Germline assignment: CDR1 SEHNR and CDR2 FQNEAQ (reference sequence). V dropped 2 bases and J dropped 3 bases, with 4 bases sitting between them.

The chain combines TRBV2 with TRBJ1-3, with D possibly matching TRBD1 (5 bases). This CDR3 comprises 19 residues. V was trimmed by 6 bases and J by 0 bases, leaving 24 bases between them. Germline V gene data show CDR1 as SNHLY and CDR2 as FYNNEI. CDR3 DNA sequence: TGTGCCAGCAGGGCAGGGTCTCTCTCTCTCTCTCTCTCTGGAAACACCATATATTTT. Its protein product is CASRAGSLSLSLSGNTIYF.

The chain carries TRBV4-1 and TRBJ1-2, with TRBD1 matching over 10 bases. The ends lost 3 bases at V and 4 bases at J; junction bases unmatched: 11. Germline values: CDR1 MGHRA, CDR2 YSYEKL. The CDR3 has 17 residues. CDR3 nucleotides: TGCGCCAGCAGCCATACGAGATCCGGGACAGGGGCCTATGGCTACACCTTC. Translating it yields CASSHTRSGTGAYGYTF.

This clone was seen once. This chain links TRBV6-6 with TRBJ2-7, with D tentatively TRBD1 (5 bases). The V end was cut by 2 bases, the J end by 6 bases, with 14 bases between. The CDR3 is 14 residues long. From germline, CDR1 is MNHNY and CDR2 SVGAGI (reference sequence). CDR3 amino acids: CASSYREGEVEQYF. CDR3 nucleotide sequence: TGTGCCAGCAGTTACCGAGAAGGGGAAGTCGAGCAGTACTTC.

This clone has just one count. The chain carries TRBV10-3 and TRBJ1-2; D is possibly TRBD1 (5 bases). The germline gives CDR1 ENHRY, CDR2 SYGVKD. Trimming removed 3 bases from V and 8 bases from J, with 16 bases in between. The CDR3 covers 14 residues. The CDR3 coding sequence is TGTGCCATCAGTGACCCACGGGGGGGAGGAGGCTACACCTTC. It encodes CAISDPRGGGGYTF.

This clone was seen only a few times. This chain connects TRBV11-2 to TRBJ2-7, with D possibly being TRBD1 or TRBD2 (6 bases each). Per germline, CDR1 SGHAT and CDR2 FQNNGV. This CDR3 is 14 amino acids long. V gave up 2 bases and J gave up 1 base, with 9 bases separating them. The CDR3 region is CASSLWGASYEQYF. The CDR3 DNA sequence: TGTGCCAGCAGCTTATGGGGGGCTTCCTACGAGCAGTACTTC.

The gene calls are TRBV6-4 and TRBJ2-3; TRBD2 matches 8 bases. Looked up from germline, CDR1 is MRHNA and CDR2 is SNTAGT. V lost 6 bases and J lost 2; bases outside the gene matches: 1. The CDR3 spans 13 residues. The CDR3 DNA reads as TGTGCCAGCAGCGGGGGGGCCACAGATACGCAGTATTTT. It yields the protein CASSGGATDTQYF.

By frequency in the sample, this clone is large. V is TRBV7-9 and J is TRBJ1-1; D might be TRBD1 (6 bases). Germline CDR1 SEHNR, CDR2 FQNEAQ (reference sequence). Trimming removed 5 bases at V and 0 bases at J, with 10 bases between. This CDR3 is built from 14 residues. The CDR3 region is CASSASGVNTEAFF. CDR3 nucleotides: TGTGCCAGCAGCGCGTCAGGGGTGAACACTGAAGCTTTCTTT.

The chain links TRBV4-2 to TRBJ2-1; D is unresolved. The length of the CDR3 is 16 residues. Germline CDR1 is LGHNA and CDR2 is YNFKEQ. The ends were cut back, 0 bases at V and 1 base at J, with 10 bases in the middle. The CDR3 reads CASSQDGTESYNEQFF. The CDR3 nucleotides are TGTGCCAGCAGCCAAGACGGAACGGAATCCTACAATGAGCAGTTCTTC.

A few counts support this clone. This CDR3 is CAGSGRFNTEAFF. As DNA, the CDR3 is TGTGCTGGGTCGGGCAGGTTCAACACTGAAGCTTTCTTT. The chain is built from TRBV30 and TRBJ1-1, with D unresolved. In germline, CDR1 is GTSNPN, CDR2 SVGIG (reference sequence). The CDR3 sequence is 13 residues long.

The chain uses TRBV11-2 and TRBJ2-3; 8 bases align to TRBD2. Germline loops: CDR1 SGHAT, CDR2 FQNNGV. The CDR3 covers 14 residues. With V trimmed by 5 bases and J by 9 bases, 10 bases remained unmatched. CDR3 in amino acids: CASSPGGAVDTQYF. The CDR3 DNA follows: TGTGCCAGCAGCCCGGGGGGGGCGGTGGACACGCAGTATTTT.

This clone was found once. The V and J genes are TRBV5-1 and TRBJ1-6; D is uncertain. V was clipped by 0 bases and J by 2 bases, with 9 bases between them. The V gene's germline CDR1 is SGHRS and CDR2 YFSETQ. The CDR3 runs 16 residues. The CDR3 DNA sequence: TGCGCCAGCAGCTTGGGCGGTGACACCTATAATTCACCCCTCCACTTT. Its translation: CASSLGGDTYNSPLHF.

This clone was observed a handful of times. This sequence joins TRBV18 and TRBJ1-1; tentatively, D is TRBD1 (6 bases). V lost 1 base, J lost 8 bases, and 26 bases lay in between. Germline CDR1 is KGHSH and CDR2 is LQKENI. The CDR3 has 18 amino acids. In DNA form, the CDR3 reads TGTGCCAGCTCACCACGCGGTCGCTCAGGGGTTAATGTCGCGGAAGCTTTCTTT. Its translation is CASSPRGRSGVNVAEAFF.

The chain combines TRBV5-6 with TRBJ1-2, with D uncertain. Trimming cost V 1 base and J 5 bases, with 9 bases left between them. Germline V gives CDR1 SGHDT, CDR2 YYEEEE. The CDR3 sequence is 13 residues long. CDR3 region: CASSLNRMYGYTF. The CDR3 DNA reads as TGTGCCAGCAGCTTGAACAGAATGTATGGCTACACCTTC.